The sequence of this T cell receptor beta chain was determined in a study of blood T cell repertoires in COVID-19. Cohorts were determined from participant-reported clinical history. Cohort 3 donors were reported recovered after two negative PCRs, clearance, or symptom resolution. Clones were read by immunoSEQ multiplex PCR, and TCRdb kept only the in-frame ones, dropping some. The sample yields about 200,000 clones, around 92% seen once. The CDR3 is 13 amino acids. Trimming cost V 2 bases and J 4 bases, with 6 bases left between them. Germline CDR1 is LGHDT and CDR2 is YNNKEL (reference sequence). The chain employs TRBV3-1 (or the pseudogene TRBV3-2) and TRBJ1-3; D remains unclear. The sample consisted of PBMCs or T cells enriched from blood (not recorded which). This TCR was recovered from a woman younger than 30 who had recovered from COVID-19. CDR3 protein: CASSQRGGNTIYF. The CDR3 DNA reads TGTGCCAGCAGCCAAAGAGGAGGAAACACCATATATTTT.